Listed below are T cell receptor beta chains from one sample, sequenced in a study of T cells after yellow fever vaccination. From the 5' RACE reads, TCRdb called clonotypes with MiXCR, one entry per CDR3 protein. Among 320,000 or so distinct CDR3 sequences, approximately 8% were seen once, and the ten largest hold approximately 16%. The sequencing here drew on PBMCs, taken about 41 days after the first yellow fever vaccination. The source of these receptors is a man in his late teens or twenties who received the YFV17D yellow fever vaccine. Both conserved end residues are part of each CDR3. The D gene is left open where the match is weak. Clone size is shown for a subset of rows, as once, few, many or a class of expanded clone.

j_call,v_call,clone_size,d_call,cdr3_nt,cdr3_aa
TRBJ2-3,TRBV6-2/TRBV6-3,many,TRBD1,TGTGCCAGCAGTGTCGGGACAGGGTTCTCAGATACGCAGTATTTT,CASSVGTGFSDTQYF
TRBJ2-3,TRBV20-1,few,-,TGCAGTGCTCCTCGGACGCTGCGCACAGATACGCAGTATTTT,CSAPRTLRTDTQYF
TRBJ2-6,TRBV7-2,few,-,TGTGCCAGAGCCCTAGCTGGGGCCAACGTCCTGACTTTC,CARALAGANVLTF
TRBJ2-1,TRBV7-9,-,-,TGTGCCAGCAGCTTCCCCCGGGCAGGGCAGTTCTTC,CASSFPRAGQFF
TRBJ2-2,TRBV7-2,many,-,TGTGCCAGCAGCTTATATCAGGGAGCCGGGGAGCTGTTTTTT,CASSLYQGAGELFF
TRBJ2-6,TRBV29-1,many,-,TGCAGCGTGCCGGGACTGGTCTCTGGGGCCAACGTCCTGACTTTC,CSVPGLVSGANVLTF
TRBJ1-2,TRBV28,few,TRBD1,TGTGCCAGCAGTTCAACCCCTCGGACAGGGATACGGAATGGCTACACCTTC,CASSSTPRTGIRNGYTF
TRBJ1-1,TRBV12-3/TRBV12-4,few,-,TGTGCCAGCAGTTTTTCGGCAGGGAACACTGAAGCTTTCTTT,CASSFSAGNTEAFF
TRBJ1-2,TRBV6-1,-,TRBD1,TGTGCCAGCAGACTAATTAGGGACAGCTATTATGGCTACACCTTC,CASRLIRDSYYGYTF
TRBJ2-3,TRBV12-3/TRBV12-4,few,TRBD1,TGTGCCAGCAGGGACCGACAGGGGACAGATACGCAGTATTTT,CASRDRQGTDTQYF
TRBJ2-2,TRBV7-6,-,TRBD2,TGTGCCAGCAGACTTGACCGACTAGCGGAGCTGGGGACCGGGGAGCTGTTTTTT,CASRLDRLAELGTGELFF
TRBJ2-7,TRBV6-2/TRBV6-3,-,TRBD1,TGTGCCAGCTCTCCCGGGACAGGGCGGACCGAGCAGTACTTC,CASSPGTGRTEQYF
TRBJ2-1,TRBV7-9,-,TRBD2,TGTGCCAGCAAAAGCGGGGGGGCTCCCAATGAGCAGTTCTTC,CASKSGGAPNEQFF
TRBJ2-2,TRBV5-1,many,TRBD1,TGCGACAGCAAGAAACAGGGGGCGCGAAACGGGGAGCTGTTTTTT,CDSKKQGARNGELFF
TRBJ1-2,TRBV7-3,-,-,TGTGCCAGCAGCTTATATCCGGCCATCGTATCGGCTAACTATGGCTACACCTTC,CASSLYPAIVSANYGYTF
TRBJ2-1,TRBV5-1,few,-,TGCGCCAGCAGCTTGGGGCGGTCGGTGCGGAGATCCTACAATGAGCAGTTCTTC,CASSLGRSVRRSYNEQFF
TRBJ2-1,TRBV9,-,-,TGTGCCAGCAGCGTAGACACGGGTGAGCAGTTCTTC,CASSVDTGEQFF
TRBJ1-4,TRBV7-3,-,-,TGTGCCAGCAGCTACCTGAATAATGAAAAACTGTTTTTT,CASSYLNNEKLFF
TRBJ2-6,TRBV4-3,many,-,TGCGCCAGCAGCGGGCTCTCTGGGGCCAACGTCCTGACTTTC,CASSGLSGANVLTF
TRBJ1-2,TRBV5-4,few,-,TGTGCCAGCAGCTTAGATGGCCAGGATGGCTACACCTTC,CASSLDGQDGYTF
TRBJ1-3,TRBV11-2,-,-,TGTGCCAGCAGCTTAGATCGTGGTCGCTCTGGAAACACCATATATTTT,CASSLDRGRSGNTIYF
TRBJ2-5,TRBV28,-,TRBD2,TGTGCCAGCAGTTTCTGGGTCGGTATAGGGACTAGCAGGGGAGAGACCCAGTACTTC,CASSFWVGIGTSRGETQYF
TRBJ1-1,TRBV28,-,-,TGTGCCAGCAGGGATCGATTCGGACGGAAGAACACTGAAGCTTTCTTT,CASRDRFGRKNTEAFF
TRBJ2-1,TRBV6-2/TRBV6-3,-,TRBD1,TGTGCCGGCAATAGACAGGGGTCTAGGAATGAGCAGTTCTTC,CAGNRQGSRNEQFF
TRBJ2-7,TRBV7-2,few,-,TGTGCCAGCAGCTTTCGCGACCTTGACGTCCACGAGCAGTACTTC,CASSFRDLDVHEQYF
TRBJ2-5,TRBV5-4,-,TRBD1,TGTGCCAGCAGCTTTGAGACAGGGTATGTGCAAGAGACCCAGTACTTC,CASSFETGYVQETQYF
TRBJ1-1,TRBV10-3,-,TRBD1,TGTGCCATCAGTGGACAGGGGGCAAATGAAGCTTTCTTT,CAISGQGANEAFF
TRBJ2-3,TRBV11-2,few,TRBD2,TGTGCCAGCAGCCAACCCGGACTAGCGGGGGGGCCCACAGATACGCAGTATTTT,CASSQPGLAGGPTDTQYF